This T cell receptor beta chain appears in the sequencing data of a study of T cell responses to AZD1222 COVID-19 vaccine. Study-wide background: Second doses at about 4 or about 12 weeks were pooled.

Sequencing was performed with immunoSEQ multiplex PCR; in TCRdb, only in-frame clones are kept and a portion is missing. Of roughly 150,000 clones in the sample, 85% to 95% were seen once. As for this clone: Its antigen is not identified.

Findings and limits, study-wide: Clonal diversity was possibly underestimated, and white British individuals and females predominated among donors. Targeting of unmutated variant regions was reportedly seen in nearly half of spike-specific TCRs.

Trimming at V came to 1 base and at J to 4 bases, leaving 6 bases not matched to a gene. CDR3 length equals 15 residues. The germline V gene has CDR1 SGHDN and CDR2 FVKESK. The TCR was taken from an adult in good health. The chain employs TRBV14 and TRBJ1-2, with TRBD1 matching over 7 bases. The sequences come from peripheral blood, collected on day 0 of AZD1222 vaccination. The CDR3 coding sequence is TGTGCCAGCAGCCAAGCTGACAGGGTAGGCTATGGCTACACCTTC. Amino acid sequence: CASSQADRVGYGYTF.